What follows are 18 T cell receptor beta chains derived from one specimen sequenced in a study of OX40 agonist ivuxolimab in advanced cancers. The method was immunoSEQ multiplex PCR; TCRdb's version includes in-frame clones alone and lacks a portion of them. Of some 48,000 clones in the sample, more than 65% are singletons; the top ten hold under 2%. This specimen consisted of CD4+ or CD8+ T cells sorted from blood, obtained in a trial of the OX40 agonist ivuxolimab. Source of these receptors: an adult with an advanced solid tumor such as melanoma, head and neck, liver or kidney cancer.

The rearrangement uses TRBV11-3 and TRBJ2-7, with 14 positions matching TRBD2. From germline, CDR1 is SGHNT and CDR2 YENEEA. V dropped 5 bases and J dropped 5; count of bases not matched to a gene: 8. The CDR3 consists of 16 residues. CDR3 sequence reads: CASSEPGTSGSNEQYF. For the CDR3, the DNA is TGTGCCAGCAGCGAACCCGGGACTAGCGGGAGTAACGAGCAGTACTTC.

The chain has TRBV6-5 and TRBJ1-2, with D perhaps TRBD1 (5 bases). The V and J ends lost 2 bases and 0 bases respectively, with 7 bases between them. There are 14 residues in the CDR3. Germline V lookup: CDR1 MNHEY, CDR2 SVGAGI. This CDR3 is CASSYDRSNYGYTF. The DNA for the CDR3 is TGTGCCAGCAGTTACGACAGATCTAACTATGGCTACACCTTC.

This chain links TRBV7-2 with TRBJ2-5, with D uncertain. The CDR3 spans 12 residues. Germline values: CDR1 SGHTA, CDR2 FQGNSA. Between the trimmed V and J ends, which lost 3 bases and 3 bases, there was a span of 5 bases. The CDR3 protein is CASSFWKETQYF. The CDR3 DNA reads TGTGCCAGCAGCTTTTGGAAAGAGACCCAGTACTTC. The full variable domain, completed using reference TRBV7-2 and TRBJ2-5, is GAGVSQSPSNKVTEKGKDVELRCDPISGHTALYWYRQSLGQGLEFLIYFQGNSAPDKSGLPSDRFSAERTGGSVSTLTIQRTQQEDSAVYLCASSFWKETQYFGPGTRLLVL.

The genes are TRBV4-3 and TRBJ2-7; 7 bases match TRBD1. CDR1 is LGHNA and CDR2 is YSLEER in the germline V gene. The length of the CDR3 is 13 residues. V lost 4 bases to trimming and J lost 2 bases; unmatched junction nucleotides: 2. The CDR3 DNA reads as TGCGCCAGCAGCCGGGACAGAACCTACGAGCAGTACTTC. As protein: CASSRDRTYEQYF.

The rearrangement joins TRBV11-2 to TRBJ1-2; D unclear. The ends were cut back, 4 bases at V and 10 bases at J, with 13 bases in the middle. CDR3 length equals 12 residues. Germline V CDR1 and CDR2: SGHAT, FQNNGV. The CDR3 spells CASSSNLPDYTF. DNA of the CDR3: TGTGCCAGCAGCTCAAACCTCCCGGACTACACCTTC.

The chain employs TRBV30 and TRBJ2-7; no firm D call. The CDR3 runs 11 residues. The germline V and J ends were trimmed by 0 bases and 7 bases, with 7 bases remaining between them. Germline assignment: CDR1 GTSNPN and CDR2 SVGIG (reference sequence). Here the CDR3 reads CAWSVLAEQYF. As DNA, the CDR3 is TGTGCCTGGAGTGTACTCGCGGAGCAGTACTTC.

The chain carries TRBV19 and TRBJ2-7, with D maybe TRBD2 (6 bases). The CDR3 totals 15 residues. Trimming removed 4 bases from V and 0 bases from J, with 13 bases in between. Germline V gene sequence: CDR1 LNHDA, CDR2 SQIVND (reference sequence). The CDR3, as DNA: TGTGCCAGTAGTACCCGGGAGAGGACCTCCTACGAGCAGTACTTC. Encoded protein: CASSTRERTSYEQYF.

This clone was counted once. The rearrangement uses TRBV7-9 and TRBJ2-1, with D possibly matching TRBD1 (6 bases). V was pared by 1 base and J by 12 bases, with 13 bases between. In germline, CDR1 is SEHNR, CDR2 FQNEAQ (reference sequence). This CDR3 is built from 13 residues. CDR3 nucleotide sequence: TGTGCCAGCAGCTTAGAGGTACAGGGCCCGCAGTTCTTC. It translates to CASSLEVQGPQFF.

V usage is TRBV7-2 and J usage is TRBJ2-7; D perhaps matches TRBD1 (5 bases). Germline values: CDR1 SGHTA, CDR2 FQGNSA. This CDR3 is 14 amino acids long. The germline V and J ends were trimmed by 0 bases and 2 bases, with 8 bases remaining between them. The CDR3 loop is CASSLAQQAYEQYF. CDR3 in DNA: TGTGCCAGCAGCTTAGCGCAACAGGCCTACGAGCAGTACTTC.

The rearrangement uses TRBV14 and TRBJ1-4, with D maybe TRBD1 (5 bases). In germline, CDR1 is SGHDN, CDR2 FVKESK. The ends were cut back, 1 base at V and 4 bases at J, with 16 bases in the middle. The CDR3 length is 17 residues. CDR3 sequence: CASSQARGVRGNEKLFF. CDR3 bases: TGTGCCAGCAGCCAAGCACGCGGGGTTAGGGGTAATGAAAAACTGTTTTTT.

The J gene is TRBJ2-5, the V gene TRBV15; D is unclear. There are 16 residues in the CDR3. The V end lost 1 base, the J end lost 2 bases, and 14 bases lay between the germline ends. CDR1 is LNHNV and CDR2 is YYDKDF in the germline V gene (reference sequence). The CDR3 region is CATSRGIDPRQETQYF. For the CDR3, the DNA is TGTGCCACCAGCAGAGGGATCGACCCGAGGCAAGAGACCCAGTACTTC. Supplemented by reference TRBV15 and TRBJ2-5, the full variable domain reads DAMVIQNPRYQVTQFGKPVTLSCSQTLNHNVMYWYQQKSSQAPKLLFHYYDKDFNNEADTPDNFQSRRPNTSFCFLDIRSPGLGDTAMYLCATSRGIDPRQETQYFGPGTRLLVL.

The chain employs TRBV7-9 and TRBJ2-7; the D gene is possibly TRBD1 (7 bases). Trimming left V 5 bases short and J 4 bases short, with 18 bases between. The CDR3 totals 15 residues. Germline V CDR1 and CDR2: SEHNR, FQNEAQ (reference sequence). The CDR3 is CASSARAGGSYEQYF. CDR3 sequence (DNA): TGTGCCAGCAGCGCCCGGGCAGGGGGGTCATACGAGCAGTACTTC. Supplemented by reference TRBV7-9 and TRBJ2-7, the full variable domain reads DTGVSQNPRHKITKRGQNVTFRCDPISEHNRLYWYRQTLGQGPEFLTYFQNEAQLEKSRLLSDRFSAERPKGSFSTLEIQRTEQGDSAMYLCASSARAGGSYEQYFGPGTRLTVT.

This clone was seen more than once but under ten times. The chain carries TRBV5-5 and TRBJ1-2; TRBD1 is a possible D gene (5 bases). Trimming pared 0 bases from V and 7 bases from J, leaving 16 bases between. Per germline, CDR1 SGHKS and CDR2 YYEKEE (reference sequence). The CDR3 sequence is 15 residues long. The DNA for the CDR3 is TGTGCCAGCAGCTTGGCCAGCGGGACGTTGGGTGGCTACACCTTC. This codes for CASSLASGTLGGYTF.

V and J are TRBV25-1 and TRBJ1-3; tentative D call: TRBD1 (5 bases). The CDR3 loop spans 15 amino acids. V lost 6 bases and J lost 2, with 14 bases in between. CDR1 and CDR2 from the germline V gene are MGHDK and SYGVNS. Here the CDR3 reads CASSPMGGTGNTIYF. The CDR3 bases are TGTGCCAGCAGCCCGATGGGGGGAACTGGAAACACCATATATTTT.

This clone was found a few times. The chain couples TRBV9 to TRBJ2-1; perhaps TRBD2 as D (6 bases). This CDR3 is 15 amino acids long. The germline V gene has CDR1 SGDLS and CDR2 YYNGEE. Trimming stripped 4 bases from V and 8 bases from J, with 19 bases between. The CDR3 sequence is CASSNRDSLGDEQFF. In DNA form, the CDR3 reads TGTGCCAGCAGCAACCGGGACTCCCTCGGGGATGAGCAGTTCTTC.

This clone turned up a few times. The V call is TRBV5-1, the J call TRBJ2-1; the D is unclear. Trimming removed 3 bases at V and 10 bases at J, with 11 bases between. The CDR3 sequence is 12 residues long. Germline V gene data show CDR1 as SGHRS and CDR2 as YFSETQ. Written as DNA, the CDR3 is TGCGCCAGCAGCTCGGAACGAAGGGAGCAGTTCTTC. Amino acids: CASSSERREQFF.

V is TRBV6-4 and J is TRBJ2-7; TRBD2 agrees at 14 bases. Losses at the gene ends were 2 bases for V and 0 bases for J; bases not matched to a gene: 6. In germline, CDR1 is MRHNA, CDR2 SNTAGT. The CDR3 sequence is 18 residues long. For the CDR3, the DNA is TGTGCCAGCAGTGACGGGACTAGCGGGGGCCATAGCTCCTACGAGCAGTACTTC. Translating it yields CASSDGTSGGHSSYEQYF.

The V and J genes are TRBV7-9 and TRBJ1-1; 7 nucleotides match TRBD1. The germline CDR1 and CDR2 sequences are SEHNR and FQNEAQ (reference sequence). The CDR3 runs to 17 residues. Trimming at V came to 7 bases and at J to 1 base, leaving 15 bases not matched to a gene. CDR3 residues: CASTPTIGTAKNTEAFF. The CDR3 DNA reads TGTGCCAGCACCCCCACGATAGGGACAGCCAAGAACACTGAAGCTTTCTTT.